This entry lists 3 T cell receptor beta chains sequenced from one sample in a study of blood T cell repertoires in COVID-19. The method was immunoSEQ multiplex PCR; TCRdb's version includes in-frame clones alone and lacks a portion of them. The data show over 85,000 clones, approximately 82% seen once. The sample comprised peripheral blood. These receptors all stem from a woman aged 65 to 85 with acute or convalescent COVID-19.

The V call is TRBV5-5, the J call TRBJ2-7; TRBD1 agrees at 8 bases. Trimming took 0 bases from V and 4 from J; bases not matched to a gene: 9. The CDR3 runs to 16 residues. Germline V gene sequence: CDR1 SGHKS, CDR2 YYEKEE (reference sequence). The DNA for the CDR3 is TGTGCCAGCAGCTTGGCAGGGGGACAGGACCTTTACGAGCAGTACTTC. It is translated as CASSLAGGQDLYEQYF.

The chain combines TRBV28 with TRBJ1-6, with TRBD1 matching over 8 bases. With V trimmed by 6 bases and J by 10 bases, 5 bases remained unmatched. CDR1 MDHEN and CDR2 SYDVKM come from the germline V gene. This CDR3 contains 13 residues. CDR3 in amino acids: CASSPPGGSPLHF. The CDR3 DNA follows: TGTGCCAGCAGCCCCCCAGGGGGCTCACCCCTCCACTTT.

This rearrangement joins TRBV28 to TRBJ1-2; the D is unclear. The germline V gene encodes CDR1 MDHEN and CDR2 SYDVKM. The CDR3 length is 12 residues. Between the trimmed V and J ends, which lost 11 bases and 7 bases, there was a span of 17 bases. CDR3 in amino acids: CAAVGTPSGYTF. The CDR3 DNA reads TGTGCCGCGGTTGGCACGCCGAGTGGCTACACCTTC.